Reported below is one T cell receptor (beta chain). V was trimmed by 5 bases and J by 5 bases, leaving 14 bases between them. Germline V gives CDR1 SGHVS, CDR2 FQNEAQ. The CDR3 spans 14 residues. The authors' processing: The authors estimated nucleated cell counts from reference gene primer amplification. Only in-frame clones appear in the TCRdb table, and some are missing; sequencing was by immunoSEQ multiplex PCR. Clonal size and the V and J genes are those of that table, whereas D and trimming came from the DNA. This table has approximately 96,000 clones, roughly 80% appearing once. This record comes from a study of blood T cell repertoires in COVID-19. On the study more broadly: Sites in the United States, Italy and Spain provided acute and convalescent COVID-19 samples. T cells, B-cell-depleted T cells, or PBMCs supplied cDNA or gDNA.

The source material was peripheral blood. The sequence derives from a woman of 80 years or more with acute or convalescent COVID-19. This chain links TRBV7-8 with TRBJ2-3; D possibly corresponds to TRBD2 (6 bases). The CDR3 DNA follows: TGTGCCAGCAGCCACCCCGGGAGAGGAGATACGCAGTATTTT. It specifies CASSHPGRGDTQYF. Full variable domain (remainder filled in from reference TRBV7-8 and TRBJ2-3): GAGVSQSPRYKVAKRGQDVALRCDPISGHVSLFWYQQALGQGPEFLTYFQNEAQLDKSGLPSDRFFAERPEGSVSTLKIQRTQQEDSAVYLCASSHPGRGDTQYFGPGTRLTVL.